This TCR beta chain comes out of a study of cytomegalovirus exposure and HLA in healthy donors (dated by TCRdb to about 2017). About the investigation overall: In an earlier analysis of 550 to 750 of the donors, around 290 Gb of sequence data and just under 120 million unique TCR beta sequences from 180 million or so T cells were reported. Roughly 300 gigabases of sequencing data and tens of millions of unique TCR sequences were included in an early release covering under 650 HLA-typed donors. Of the roughly 400 genotyped donors, roughly 76% were placed in the genetic ancestry cluster associated with self-reported Caucasian donors. The study was designed to test whether signatures of past pathogen exposure could be identified by cataloging public T cell receptors. Using immunosequencing, the study profiled T cell repertoires from 500 to 800 subjects and related those repertoires to cytomegalovirus serostatus. In addition to the first cohort of hundreds of subjects, a separate validation cohort of over 90 different subjects was used. To predict cytomegalovirus infection status, the study combined high-throughput TCR immunosequencing, statistical association of individual TCRs with disease status, and machine learning. In a later analysis, previously published TCR beta repertoires from 666 donors were re-analyzed and high-resolution HLA genotyping was added so that TCR occurrence patterns could be studied. In the later analysis, no new phenotypic data were used to find candidate immune exposures; instead, reliance was placed on TCR beta sequences and their occurrence across donors. An earlier analysis of roughly 580 of the donors used high-throughput TCR beta sequencing to judge whether each TCR beta V gene segment behaved as functional or pseudogenic. Donor age, sex, ethnicity and CMV serostatus were collected together with the repertoire data. A later genetic analysis took genome-wide SNP genotypes for about 55% of the roughly 670 donors and used that subset as a discovery cohort. Every discovery cohort repertoire had been produced on one sequencing platform. Both class I and class II loci were covered by HLA typing, at four-digit resolution. The number of typed donors differed by locus: about 620-640 for A, B, C, DRB1 and DQB1; 522 for DQA1; approximately 600 for DPA1; and some 470 for DPB1. Because of strong linkage in the cohort, 5 or 6 DR-DQ haplotypes were treated as single units for association and clustering. Among some 410 genotyped donors of the cohort, an average of approximately 230,000 unique TCR beta nucleotide sequences were sequenced per donor, roughly 20% of them non-productive.

CDR1 and CDR2 were assigned from the germline V gene as SGHNT and YENEEA. Including cysteine and phenylalanine, the CDR3 has 19 amino acids. The only DNA kept is the CDR3, 57 bases in frame from the first base. Compared with germline, V lacks 5 bases and J lacks 7 bases; bases without a gene match: 18. Overall study outcomes, separate from this receptor: A further reported finding was that TCR beta sequences accurately predicted the HLA-A and HLA-B alleles for most subjects in the first cohort. In a later analysis, HLA-associated TCR beta chains showed more clonal expansion and lower generation probabilities than non-associated chains that were equally common. The earlier analysis of about 600 of the donors excluded fewer than 20 rarely observed V segments, including chromosome 9 orphons, because counts were too low. In a later analysis, the rate of TCR association differed among HLA loci, with DRB1 alleles having the most associated TCRs and HLA-C alleles having the fewest. In both the original and validation cohorts, the classifier was reported to diagnose cytomegalovirus status with high specificity and sensitivity. Only TCR beta chains were sequenced in this cohort, and the absence of alpha or paired-chain data limited detectable features. When HLA alleles, especially DR and DQ, strongly co-occurred, TCR associations were difficult to assign to individual alleles. The authors suggested that the approach could potentially be extended to other disease states and immunological phenotypes. According to a later genetic analysis, donors in an Asian-associated ancestry cluster had fewer N-insertions in productive TCRs than the approximately 610-donor mean. Presence/absence analyses assumed roughly uniform sequencing depth across donors, an assumption that may not hold. Most TCR sequences were observed very rarely across donors, whereas some public TCRs were present in many individuals. V-gene and J-gene trimming of TCR beta chains was associated with a missense DCLRE1C variant in a later genetic analysis, and the association was replicated in an independent cohort. Because HLA typing was unavailable for some donors at each locus, only the typed subset was used in association tests. Correlated functional status among segregating V segments might be attributable to linkage disequilibrium, but an unknown experimental factor could not be ruled out. In vitro tests confirmed that a few of the cytomegalovirus-associated TCR beta chains recognize cytomegalovirus antigens. A group of highly shared sequence variants was considered likely to be a technical artifact of the sequencing pipeline. An earlier analysis of 587 of the donors showed that most TCR beta V segments appeared in productive rearrangements either about 87% or about 30% of the time, which broadly matched IMGT annotations. CMV serostatus was the only immune exposure information available for the cohort. Specific HLA alleles were associated with 16,951 TCR beta sequences at a false discovery rate of 0.05 in a later analysis. The 87-base-pair reads could not distinguish some IMGT-functional V segments, including TRBV6-2 and TRBV6-3, so those segments were excluded. Most CMV-associated TCR beta chains appeared to be HLA-restricted in a later analysis, and the HLA associations seemed to be driven largely by CMV exposure. The study listed approximately 160 TCR beta chains as associated with cytomegalovirus. Several of the top co-occurrence clusters appeared to be linked to parvovirus B19, influenza, CMV and Epstein-Barr virus, according to a later analysis.

As concerns this clone: The specificity of this receptor is unknown. Within one base of it there is no much larger clone, and no base qualities were kept.

Receptors were amplified or captured by the immunoSEQ multiplex PCR assay. For the multiplex PCR, a mixture combining 60 forward primers for TCR Vbeta segments and 13 reverse primers for TCR Jbeta segments was used. A multiplex PCR assay on genomic DNA amplified the CDR3 region of rearranged TCR beta genes. On the Illumina HiSeq System, the amplified TCR beta libraries were sequenced as 87-base-pair reads. In the original analysis: A later analysis counted 75 million to 100 million unique TCR beta chains across the 500 to 850 repertoires, and roughly 10 million of these chains were shared by at least two donors. Raw reads were error-corrected and collapsed into unique sequences by a nearest-neighbor algorithm in which closely related sequences were merged to remove PCR and sequencing errors. Alignment of CDR3 sequences to IMGT reference sequences was used to assign V, D and J gene segments. For a sequence to be retained, a match of at least six nucleotides to both a V gene segment and a J gene segment was required. Rearrangements were classified as productive when the CDR3 lacked stop codons and remained in frame with V and J, and all other rearrangements were classified as non-productive. Following IMGT convention, CDR3 was defined as the stretch from the second conserved V-encoded cysteine up to the conserved J-encoded phenylalanine. In an earlier analysis of 500 to 650 of the donors, sequences lacking an unambiguous match to a single V gene segment were excluded. An earlier analysis of 587 of the donors called V segments functional above 56.7% productive rearrangements and segregating when the between-donor standard deviation exceeded 5%. A statistical classification framework was built to diagnose cytomegalovirus status from the catalog of TCR beta chain sequences. V and J gene assignment, in a later analysis, came from comparing TCR nucleotide sequences with IMGT/GENE-DB human TR gene sequences. A later analysis assigned CDR3 sequences and most-parsimonious VDJ recombination scenarios with the TCRdist pipeline. In a later analysis, each TCR beta chain was defined by its CDR3 amino acid sequence together with its V-gene family, and reads lacking a unique V-gene family were excluded. To address suspected cross-contamination and a sequencing artifact, a later analysis removed several hundred highly shared, low-generation-probability nucleotide sequences. In a later analysis, a clonal expansion index for each public chain was calculated from normalized within-repertoire ranks of inferred template counts. A later analysis computed generation probabilities with a VDJ recombination model fitted to out-of-frame rearrangements, and checked the results against IGoR. In a later analysis, hypergeometric tests were used to score TCR-TCR, TCR-HLA and TCR-CMV co-occurrence, with a repertoire-size bias correction applied to TCR pairs. A later analysis estimated false discovery rates by permuting HLA or CMV assignments 20 times. In a later analysis, co-occurring TCRs were grouped with DBSCAN, and TCRdist sequence similarity was added when clustering was performed within HLA-allele-positive subsets. For co-occurrence clustering, repertoires with fewer than 30,000 or more than 120,000 public chains were excluded, along with five repertoires with anomalous nucleotide sharing. The immuneACCESS repertoire file appears here via TCRdb, limited to in-frame rearrangements. These files lack a portion of the clones; in checked studies, under half of the deficit traces to unresolved V genes, and the cause of the others is not known. For V, J and clone size, that table is used; D and trimming come from the DNA. The sample has some 90,000 clones on record, just under 70% of them singletons. The ten top clones hold about 2.9% of the sample.

The cohort consisted of 650 to 700 healthy bone marrow donors. At the time of sampling, every cohort member was nominally healthy, though immune exposures that went unrecorded were likely present. The donor tested CMV seronegative, placing the donor among the 352 seronegative members of the cohort. A peripheral blood sample was collected from each donor, and TCR beta sequencing was performed on peripheral blood mononuclear cells. The Qiagen DNeasy Blood Extraction Kit was used to extract genomic DNA from the blood cell samples. Rearrangement joined TRBV11-3 to TRBJ2-1; 12 middle bases align to TRBD2. This receptor was obtained from a man aged 45-60 years in good health and CMV-seronegative. Sequenced sample: PBMCs. The CDR3: CASSPFRPSSGRAINEQFF. At the DNA level, the sequence is TGTGCCAGCAGCCCATTTAGGCCCTCTAGCGGGAGGGCCATTAATGAGCAGTTCTTC.